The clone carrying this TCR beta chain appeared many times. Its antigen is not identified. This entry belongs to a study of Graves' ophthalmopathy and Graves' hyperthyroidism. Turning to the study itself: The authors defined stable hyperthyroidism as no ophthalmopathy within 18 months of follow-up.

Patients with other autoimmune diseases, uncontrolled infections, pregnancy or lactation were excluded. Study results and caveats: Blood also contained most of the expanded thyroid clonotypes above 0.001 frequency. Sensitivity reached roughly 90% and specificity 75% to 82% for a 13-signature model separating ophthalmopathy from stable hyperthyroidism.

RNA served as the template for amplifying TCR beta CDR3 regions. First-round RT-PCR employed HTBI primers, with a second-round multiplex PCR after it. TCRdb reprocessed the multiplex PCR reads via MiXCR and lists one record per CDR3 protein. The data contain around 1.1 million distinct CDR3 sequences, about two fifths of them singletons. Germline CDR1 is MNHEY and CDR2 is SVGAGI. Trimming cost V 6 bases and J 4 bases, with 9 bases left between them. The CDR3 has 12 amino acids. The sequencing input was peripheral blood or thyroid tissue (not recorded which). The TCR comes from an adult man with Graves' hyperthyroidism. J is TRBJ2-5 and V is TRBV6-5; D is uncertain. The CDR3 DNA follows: TGTGCCAGCAGGGACCTTTCAGAGACCCAGTACTTC. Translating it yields CASRDLSETQYF.